The 12 T cell receptor beta chains given below trace back to one sample, sequenced in a study of T-cell memory formation after mild COVID-19. One entry per CDR3 protein, called by TCRdb with MiXCR from the 5' RACE reads. Of 290,000 or so distinct CDR3 sequences listed, approximately 20% are singletons. What was sequenced was PBMCs or a T cell subset sorted from them (not recorded which). The receptors were gathered from a man between 18 and 29 years old who had mild COVID-19 (a few samples of this study predate the infection). Cell type and time point are not known.

This clonotype has just a few counts. The chain uses TRBV7-3 and TRBJ2-3; TRBD2 might be the D (5 bases). Looked up from germline, CDR1 is SGHTA and CDR2 is FQGTGA. V dropped 4 bases and J dropped 4 bases, with 15 bases sitting between them. There are 15 residues in the CDR3. CDR3 DNA: TGTGCCAGCAGCTCCGGTTATGGGAGAGCAGATACGCAGTATTTT. Protein product: CASSSGYGRADTQYF.

This chain connects TRBV18 to TRBJ2-7; D is ambiguous. CDR1 and CDR2 from the germline V gene are KGHSH and LQKENI. The CDR3 has 15 amino acids. V shed 3 bases and J shed 0 bases, with 12 bases lying between them. The CDR3 loop is CASSPGTSNSYEQYF. The CDR3 nucleotides are TGTGCCAGCTCACCTGGAACCTCAAACTCCTACGAGCAGTACTTC.

V is TRBV5-1 and J is TRBJ2-3, with D perhaps matching TRBD1 or TRBD2 (5 bases each). The CDR3 sequence is 13 residues long. CDR1 is SGHRS, CDR2 YFSETQ, per germline. Trimming took off 4 bases at V and 6 bases at J, with 12 bases between the two ends. CDR3 nucleotides: TGCGCCAGCAGCCGGGGACCTTCGGATACGCAGTATTTT. It codes for CASSRGPSDTQYF.

The chain links TRBV20-1 to TRBJ2-7; tentatively, D is TRBD2 (6 bases). CDR1 DFQATT and CDR2 SNEGSKA come from the germline V gene (reference sequence). Trimming took off 5 bases at V and 2 bases at J, with 13 bases between the two ends. The length of the CDR3 is 13 residues. CDR3 loop: CSAAFRETYEQYF. CDR3 DNA: TGCAGTGCTGCATTCCGGGAGACCTACGAGCAGTACTTC.

The genes are TRBV6-5 and TRBJ1-1, with 8 bases fitting TRBD1. The germline CDR1 and CDR2 sequences are MNHEY and SVGAGI. J was trimmed by 3 bases and V by 6 bases; bases with no gene match: 9. The CDR3 is 15 residues long. This chain's CDR3 is CASSRRQGRDTEAFF. The DNA of the CDR3 is TGTGCCAGCAGCCGTAGACAGGGGAGGGACACTGAAGCTTTCTTT.

The J gene is TRBJ2-6, the V gene TRBV5-6; tentatively, D is TRBD1 or TRBD2 (5 bases each). With 4 bases removed from V and 0 bases from J, the gap between germline ends came to 20 bases. Germline CDR1 reads SGHDT; CDR2 reads YYEEEE. The CDR3 runs to 19 residues. This chain's CDR3 is CASSRLVGTTISGANVLTF. The CDR3 bases are TGTGCCAGCAGCCGCCTCGTAGGGACGACGATCTCTGGGGCCAACGTCCTGACTTTC.

The chain couples TRBV3-1 to TRBJ1-1; D gene ambiguous. CDR1 and CDR2 (germline): LGHDT, YNNKEL (reference sequence). V was clipped by 1 base and J by 1 base, with 7 bases between them. The CDR3 loop spans 14 amino acids. The CDR3: CASSQGVENTEAFF. DNA of the CDR3: TGTGCCAGCAGCCAAGGGGTGGAGAACACTGAAGCTTTCTTT. Combining the CDR3 with reference TRBV3-1 and TRBJ1-1 gives the whole variable domain DTAVSQTPKYLVTQMGNDKSIKCEQNLGHDTMYWYKQDSKKFLKIMFSYNNKELIINETVPNRFSPKSPDKAHLNLHINSLELGDSAVYFCASSQGVENTEAFFGQGTRLTVV.

The J gene is TRBJ1-2, the V gene TRBV6-6, with D hard to call. CDR3 length: 13 residues. From germline, CDR1 is MNHNY and CDR2 SVGAGI (reference sequence). V was cut by 6 bases and J by 7 bases, with 15 bases left in between. The CDR3 region has the DNA TGTGCCAGCAGCCCCCTCTATGAACGTGGCTACACCTTC. Translation gives CASSPLYERGYTF.

The rearrangement uses TRBV4-1 and TRBJ2-2, with 10 bases identical to TRBD2. The CDR3 consists of 17 residues. From germline, CDR1 is MGHRA and CDR2 YSYEKL. The V and J ends lost 0 bases and 7 bases, in that order; junction bases with no gene match: 8. Here the CDR3 reads CASSQDSAGGPDGELFF. The CDR3 nucleotides are TGCGCCAGCAGCCAAGATTCAGCGGGGGGGCCGGACGGGGAGCTGTTTTTT.

The chain employs TRBV7-8 and TRBJ2-5, with D possibly being TRBD1 (5 bases). The CDR3 extends over 12 amino acids. V was shortened by 5 bases and J by 5 bases, with 9 bases between the two germline ends. Germline values: CDR1 SGHVS, CDR2 FQNEAQ. CDR3 in amino acids: CASSGAVETQYF. The DNA of the CDR3 is TGTGCCAGCAGCGGGGCTGTGGAGACCCAGTACTTC.

This clonotype was recorded a few times. The chain uses TRBV11-1 and TRBJ2-2; D unclear. The length of the CDR3 is 17 residues. The V end was cut by 2 bases, the J end by 4 bases, with 17 bases between. Germline lookup yields CDR1 SGHAT and CDR2 FQDESV (reference sequence). The CDR3 protein is CASSLSTQRATTGELFF. In DNA, the CDR3 is TGTGCCAGCAGCTTATCCACACAACGGGCAACCACCGGGGAGCTGTTTTTT.

The genes are TRBV7-9 and TRBJ2-3, with TRBD1 matching over 8 bases. The V segment lost 4 bases and the J segment 2 bases; nucleotides outside the gene matches: 8. There are 16 residues in the CDR3. CDR1 and CDR2 (germline): SEHNR, FQNEAQ (reference sequence). CDR3 sequence reads: CASSSPGQGATDTQYF. The CDR3 nucleotides are TGTGCCAGCAGCTCCCCAGGGCAGGGGGCCACAGATACGCAGTATTTT.